The sequence of this T cell receptor (beta chain) was determined in a study of OX40 agonist ivuxolimab in advanced cancers. Background for the entire study: The costimulatory receptor OX40 (CD134) was targeted by ivuxolimab, a fully human IgG2 agonistic monoclonal antibody. Of the approximately 53 patients in dose escalation, approximately 20 had hepatocellular carcinoma, roughly 15 had melanoma, 9 had renal cell carcinoma and 9 had head and neck cancer. Partial responses occurred in three dose-escalation patients: two with cutaneous melanoma and one with hepatocellular carcinoma. Peripheral TCRbeta sequencing was intended to test whether TCR sequence diversity was altered and clonal T-cell expansion was caused by ivuxolimab. The dose-escalation cohort was over 70% male with a mean age of roughly 62 years, ranging from roughly 20 to 80. The monotherapy dose-escalation portion (N ≈ 50 patients) of the phase I ivuxolimab trial is reported in the paper. Prior anti-PD-1, anti-PD-L1 or anti-CTLA-4 therapy was permitted, and checkpoint inhibitors had been received by about 36% of dose-escalation patients. Intravenous ivuxolimab was administered to patients every 2 weeks at six dose levels: 0.01, 0.1, 0.3, 1.5, 3 and 10 mg/kg. Summary of the overall study and its limitations: Low levels of normalized T-cell clonal expansion were also seen in some patients who did not respond. In the 0.1-3.0 mg/kg groups, partial responders had among the lowest normalized peripheral clonal expansion, particularly in CD8+ T cells. Which antigens the clonally expanded peripheral T cells were specific for was not determined. After ivuxolimab, expanded clones were on average more numerous among CD8+ T cells than among CD4+ T cells. At doses of 0.1 to 3.0 mg/kg, clonal expansion of both CD4+ and CD8+ T cells in blood was seen between baseline and week 6.

Trimming takes 5 bases from V and 2 bases from J, and the germline ends sit 15 bases apart. The CDR3 numbers 15 residues from cysteine through phenylalanine. The read is trimmed to its CDR3 DNA, 45 bases read in frame from base 1. The germline V gene specifies MNHNS as CDR1 and SASEGT as CDR2. The trial excluded patients who had a history of autoimmune disease or who were on systemic immunosuppression. Peripheral blood for TCR sequencing was drawn from every dose cohort at baseline, at cycle 4 day 1 and at cycle 7 day 1. Samples came from an open-label, multicenter, first-in-human phase I dose-escalation trial of ivuxolimab. Adults with locally advanced or metastatic melanoma, renal cell carcinoma, hepatocellular carcinoma or head and neck squamous cell carcinoma were enrolled in the trial. CD4+ and CD8+ T cells were sorted separately from peripheral blood before TCR sequencing. Genomic DNA was isolated from the sorted cells so that the TCRbeta CDR3 region could be sequenced. The immunoSEQ Assay was used to sequence the TCRbeta CDR3 regions. Held by TCRdb, this immuneACCESS table contains in-frame sequences only and omits some clones. Under half of the omission traces to an unresolved V gene where checked; the cause of the rest is unknown. This sample gives approximately 42,000 clones in total; approximately 91% of them show up just once. Around 18% of the sample rests with the top ten.

In regard to this clone: The clone's antigen remains unknown. Base qualities were left out, and no much larger clone turns up one base away.

The chain employs TRBV6-1 and TRBJ1-1, and TRBD1 may be the D gene, going by 5 matching bases. This specimen was CD4+ or CD8+ T cells sorted from blood, taken in a trial of the OX40 agonist ivuxolimab. This TCR was sampled from an adult with an advanced solid tumor such as melanoma, head and neck, liver or kidney cancer. The sequenced DNA: TGTGCCAGCAGTCCTGGACGGGGGTTTAACACTGAAGCTTTCTTT. This yields the protein CASSPGRGFNTEAFF.